This note documents a single T cell receptor beta chain sequence. CDR3 size: 14 residues. Trimming stripped 9 bases from V and 4 bases from J, with 18 bases between. Germline lookup yields CDR1 LNHDA and CDR2 SQIVND (reference sequence). The data were produced by immunoSEQ multiplex PCR, yet TCRdb's version contains in-frame clones alone and is incomplete. Of approximately 170,000 clones listed, 70% to 85% were seen once; the top ten hold approximately 1.2%. This sample was included in a study of blood T cell repertoires in COVID-19. The sample comprised peripheral blood. The V and J genes are TRBV19 and TRBJ1-1; maybe TRBD1 (5 bases). This clonotype was sampled from a man aged 55 to 70 who had recovered from COVID-19. CDR3 nucleotide sequence: TGTGCCAGCTCATGGGGGGATAGCGGCACTGAAGCTTTCTTT. The encoded protein is CASSWGDSGTEAFF.